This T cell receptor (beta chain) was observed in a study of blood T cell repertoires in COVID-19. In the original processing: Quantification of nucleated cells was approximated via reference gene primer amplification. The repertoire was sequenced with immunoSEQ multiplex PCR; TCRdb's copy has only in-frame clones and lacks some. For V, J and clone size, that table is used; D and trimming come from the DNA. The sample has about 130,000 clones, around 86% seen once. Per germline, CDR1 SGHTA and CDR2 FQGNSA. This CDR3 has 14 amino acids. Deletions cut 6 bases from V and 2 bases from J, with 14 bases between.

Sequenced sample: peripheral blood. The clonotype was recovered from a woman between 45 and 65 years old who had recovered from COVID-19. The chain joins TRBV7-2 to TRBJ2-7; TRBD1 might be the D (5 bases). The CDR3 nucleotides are TGTGCCAGCAGTATACAGGCACCGACCTACGAGCAGTACTTC. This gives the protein CASSIQAPTYEQYF.